A single sample is the source of the 14 T cell receptor beta chains below, sequenced in a study of cytotoxic CD8 clonotypes in ibrutinib-treated CLL. Produced via immunoSEQ multiplex PCR; TCRdb's table is partial and in-frame only. The top ten hold under 8.5% of the sample, which has tens of thousands of clones, over 75% seen once. The sample in question was PBMCs, obtained at disease progression, from a patient treated with ibrutinib. The receptors stem from a human donor with chronic lymphocytic leukemia.

V is TRBV6-5 and J is TRBJ1-2; the D is unclear. This CDR3 spans 14 amino acids. Looked up from germline, CDR1 is MNHEY and CDR2 is SVGAGI. With 6 bases removed from V and 3 bases from J, the gap between germline ends came to 14 bases. The DNA for the CDR3 is TGTGCCAGCAGAGAACCCCCACCCTACTATGGCTACACCTTC. This translates into CASREPPPYYGYTF.

The V gene is TRBV6-8, the J gene TRBJ1-2; weak D call: TRBD1 (5 bases). This CDR3 is 11 amino acids long. With 8 bases removed from V and 4 bases from J, the gap between germline ends came to 8 bases. Germline V gives CDR1 MNHGY, CDR2 SAAAGT. The CDR3, as DNA: TGTGCCAGCTTTAGGGGCTATGGCTACACCTTC. Its protein is CASFRGYGYTF.

This rearrangement joins TRBV6-1 to TRBJ1-2; possible D gene TRBD1, 5 bases. The germline CDR1 and CDR2 sequences are MNHNS and SASEGT. Deletions cut 1 base from V and 4 bases from J, with 7 bases between. The CDR3 is 13 amino acids. The DNA for the CDR3 is TGTGCCAGCAGTGAAGGACAGCTCTATGGCTACACCTTC. Translation gives CASSEGQLYGYTF.

The chain is built from TRBV5-1 and TRBJ2-1; D perhaps matches TRBD2 (5 bases). This CDR3 region has 16 residues. V was cut by 0 bases and J by 2 bases, with 12 bases left in between. Germline CDR1 is SGHRS and CDR2 is YFSETQ. DNA for the CDR3: TGCGCCAGCAGCTTGGAGGCTAGCTGGGCCTACAATGAGCAGTTCTTC. Amino acids: CASSLEASWAYNEQFF.

The chain uses TRBV5-1 and TRBJ2-2; TRBD1 matches 7 bases. Germline CDR1 SGHRS, CDR2 YFSETQ. The CDR3 is 16 amino acids. With V trimmed by 1 base and J by 0 bases, 3 bases remained unmatched. CDR3 sequence reads: CASSLFQGANTGELFF. CDR3 coding DNA: TGCGCCAGCAGCTTGTTCCAGGGGGCGAACACCGGGGAGCTGTTTTTT.

The chain is built from TRBV7-2 and TRBJ2-7; 8 bases match TRBD2. V shed 5 bases and J 5 bases; nucleotides not matched to a gene: 11. There are 15 residues in the CDR3. The germline V gene encodes CDR1 SGHTA and CDR2 FQGNSA. The CDR3 region has the DNA TGTGCCAGCAGCCCGAGCGGGAGTGTTGCCAACGAGCAGTACTTC. Translating it yields CASSPSGSVANEQYF.

The gene calls are TRBV19 and TRBJ2-7; 8 bases fit TRBD1. The CDR3 runs 15 residues. Germline lookup yields CDR1 LNHDA and CDR2 SQIVND (reference sequence). With V trimmed by 6 bases and J by 0 bases, 7 bases remained unmatched. CDR3 nucleotides: TGTGCCAGTAGCCCCCGACAGGGGTCCTCCTACGAGCAGTACTTC. Translation: CASSPRQGSSYEQYF.

V usage is TRBV2 and J usage is TRBJ2-3; D may correspond to TRBD1 or TRBD2 (5 bases each). V lost 9 bases and J 3 bases, leaving 25 bases between the germline ends. The germline V gene has CDR1 SNHLY and CDR2 FYNNEI. The CDR3 sequence is 17 residues long. As DNA, the CDR3 is TGTGCCAGGTGGGGCTCAAGAGTGGCTAGCCAAACAGATACGCAGTATTTT. Amino acid sequence: CARWGSRVASQTDTQYF. Drawing the rest from reference TRBV2 and TRBJ2-3, the complete variable domain is EPEVTQTPSHQVTQMGQEVILRCVPISNHLYFYWYRQILGQKVEFLVSFYNNEISEKSEIFDDQFSVERPDGSNFTLKIRSTKLEDSAMYFCARWGSRVASQTDTQYFGPGTRLTVL.

The V gene is TRBV5-6, the J gene TRBJ1-2; D uncertain. V was pared by 0 bases and J by 4 bases, with 7 bases between. This CDR3 has 13 residues. Germline-derived CDR1 and CDR2 are SGHDT and YYEEEE. Here the CDR3 reads CASSLDIIYGYTF. As DNA, the CDR3 is TGTGCCAGCAGCTTGGACATCATCTATGGCTACACCTTC.

The CDR3 loop reads CATSRDKSSYEQYF. The CDR3 bases are TGTGCCACCAGCAGAGATAAGTCCTCCTACGAGCAGTACTTC. The chain carries TRBV15 and TRBJ2-7, with no clear D. The CDR3 length is 14 residues. Germline CDR1 reads LNHNV; CDR2 reads YYDKDF (reference sequence). Trimming removed 0 bases at V and 0 bases at J, with 6 bases between.

The chain carries TRBV7-3 and TRBJ2-7; the match to TRBD2 covers 7 bases. Losses at the gene ends were 0 bases for V and 7 bases for J; bases not matched to a gene: 9. Germline V gives CDR1 SGHTA, CDR2 FQGTGA. The CDR3 is 15 amino acids. DNA for the CDR3: TGTGCCAGCAGCTTAACTAGCGGGCTCGGCGGGGAGCAGTACTTC. Translated, it gives CASSLTSGLGGEQYF.

The chain is built from TRBV29-1 and TRBJ1-1; D perhaps matches TRBD1 (5 bases). Trimming pared 2 bases from V and 1 base from J, leaving 8 bases between. The CDR3 extends over 13 amino acids. The germline CDR1 and CDR2 sequences are SQVTM and ANQGSEA. CDR3 sequence: CSVEFGQNTEAFF. CDR3 nucleotide sequence: TGCAGCGTTGAATTCGGACAGAACACTGAAGCTTTCTTT.

This chain links TRBV10-3 with TRBJ2-2; D uncertain. This CDR3 spans 13 amino acids. Trimming stripped 8 bases from V and 2 bases from J, with 9 bases between. CDR1 and CDR2 from the germline V gene are ENHRY and SYGVKD. The CDR3 region is CAIQGNNTGELFF. Here the CDR3 DNA reads TGTGCCATCCAAGGGAATAACACCGGGGAGCTGTTTTTT.

The CDR3 nucleotides are TGTGCTAGTGGCCCGAACCTTGTACGGGACGGACAGGAGCCCCAGCATTTT. This encodes CASGPNLVRDGQEPQHF. This chain uses TRBV12-5 with TRBJ1-5; 7 nucleotides align to TRBD1. This CDR3 spans 17 amino acids. Germline V CDR1 and CDR2: LGHNT, FRNRAP. V lost 6 bases, J lost 8 bases, and 19 bases stayed unmatched.